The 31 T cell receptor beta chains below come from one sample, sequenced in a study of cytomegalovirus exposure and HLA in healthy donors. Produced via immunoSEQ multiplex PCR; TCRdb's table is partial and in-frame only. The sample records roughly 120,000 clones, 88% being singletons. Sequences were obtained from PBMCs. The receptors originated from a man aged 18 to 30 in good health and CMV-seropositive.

In DNA form, the CDR3 reads TGTGCCAGCCCCGGGGGGACAGGATACTCCGCCGGGGAGCTGTTTTTT. This sequence encodes CASPGGTGYSAGELFF. The J gene is TRBJ2-2, the V gene TRBV7-9; weak D call: TRBD1 (8 bases). V lost 8 bases and J lost 6, with 22 bases in between. CDR3 length: 16 residues. The germline gives CDR1 SEHNR, CDR2 FQNEAQ (reference sequence).

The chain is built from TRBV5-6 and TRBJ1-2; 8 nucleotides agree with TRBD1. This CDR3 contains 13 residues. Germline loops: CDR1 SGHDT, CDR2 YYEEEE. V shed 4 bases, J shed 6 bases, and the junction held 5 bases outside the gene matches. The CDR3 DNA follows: TGTGCCAGCAGCAGCGGGACAGGTCATGGCTACACCTTC. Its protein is CASSSGTGHGYTF.

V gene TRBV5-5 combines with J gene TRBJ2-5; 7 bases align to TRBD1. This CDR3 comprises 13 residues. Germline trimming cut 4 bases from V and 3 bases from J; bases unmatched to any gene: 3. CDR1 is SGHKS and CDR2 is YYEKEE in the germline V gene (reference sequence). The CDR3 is CASSRDRKETQYF. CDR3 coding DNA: TGTGCCAGCAGCAGGGACAGAAAAGAGACCCAGTACTTC.

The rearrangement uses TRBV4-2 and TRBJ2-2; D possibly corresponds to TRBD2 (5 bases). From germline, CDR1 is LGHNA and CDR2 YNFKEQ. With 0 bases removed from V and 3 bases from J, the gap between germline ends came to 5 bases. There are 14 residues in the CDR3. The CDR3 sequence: CASSQERDTGELFF. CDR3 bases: TGTGCCAGCAGCCAAGAGCGGGACACCGGGGAGCTGTTTTTT.

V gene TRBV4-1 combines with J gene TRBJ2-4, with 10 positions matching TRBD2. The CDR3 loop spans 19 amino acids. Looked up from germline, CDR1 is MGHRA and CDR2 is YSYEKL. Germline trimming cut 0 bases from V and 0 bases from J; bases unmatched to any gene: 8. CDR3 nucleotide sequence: TGCGCCAGCAGCCAAGAGTGGCTAGCGGGGGTGTTAGCCAAAAACATTCAGTACTTC. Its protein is CASSQEWLAGVLAKNIQYF.

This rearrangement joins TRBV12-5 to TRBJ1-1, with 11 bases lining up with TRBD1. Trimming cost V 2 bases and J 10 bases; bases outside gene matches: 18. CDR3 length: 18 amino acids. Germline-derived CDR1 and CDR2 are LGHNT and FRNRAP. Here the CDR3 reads CASGLRFRGQGETLVAFF. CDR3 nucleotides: TGTGCTAGTGGTTTGAGGTTTAGGGGACAGGGGGAAACTTTGGTAGCTTTCTTT.

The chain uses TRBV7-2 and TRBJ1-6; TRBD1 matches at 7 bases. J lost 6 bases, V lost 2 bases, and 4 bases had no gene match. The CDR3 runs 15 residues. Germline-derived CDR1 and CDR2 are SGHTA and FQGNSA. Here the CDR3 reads CASSLNRGGNSPLHF. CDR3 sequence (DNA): TGTGCCAGCAGCTTAAACAGGGGTGGTAATTCACCCCTCCACTTT.

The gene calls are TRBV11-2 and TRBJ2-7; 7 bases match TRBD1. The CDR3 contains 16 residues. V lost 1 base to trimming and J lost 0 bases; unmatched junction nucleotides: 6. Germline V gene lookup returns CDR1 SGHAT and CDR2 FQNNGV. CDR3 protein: CASSLVRDSSSYEQYF. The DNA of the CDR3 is TGTGCCAGCAGCTTAGTCCGGGACAGCTCCTCCTACGAGCAGTACTTC.

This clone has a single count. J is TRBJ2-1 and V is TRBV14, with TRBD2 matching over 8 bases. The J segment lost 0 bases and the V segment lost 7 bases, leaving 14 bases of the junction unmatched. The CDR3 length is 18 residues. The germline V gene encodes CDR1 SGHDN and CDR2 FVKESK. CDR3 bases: TGTGCCAGCAACGGATATGCGGGGGGCCCAAGCTCCTACAATGAGCAGTTCTTC. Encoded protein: CASNGYAGGPSSYNEQFF.

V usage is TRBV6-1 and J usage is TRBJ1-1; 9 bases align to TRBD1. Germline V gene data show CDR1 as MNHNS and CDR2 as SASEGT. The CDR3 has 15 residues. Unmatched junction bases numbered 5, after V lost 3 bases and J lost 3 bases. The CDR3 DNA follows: TGTGCCAGCAGTGAGGGGGGACAGGGTGACACTGAAGCTTTCTTT. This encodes CASSEGGQGDTEAFF.

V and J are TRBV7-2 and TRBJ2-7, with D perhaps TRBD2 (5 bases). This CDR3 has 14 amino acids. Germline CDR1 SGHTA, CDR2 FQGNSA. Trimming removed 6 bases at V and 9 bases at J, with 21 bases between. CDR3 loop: CASRLISGSQTQYF. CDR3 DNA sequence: TGTGCCAGCAGACTAATAAGCGGTTCGCAGACGCAGTACTTC.

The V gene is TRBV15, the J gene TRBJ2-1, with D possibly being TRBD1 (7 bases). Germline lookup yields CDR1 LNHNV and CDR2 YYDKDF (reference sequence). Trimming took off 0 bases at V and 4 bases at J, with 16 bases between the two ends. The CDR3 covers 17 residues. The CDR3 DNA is TGTGCCACCAGCAGAGACCGAGGAGGGGGCCCGTACAATGAGCAGTTCTTC. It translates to CATSRDRGGGPYNEQFF. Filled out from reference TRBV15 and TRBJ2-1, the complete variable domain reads DAMVIQNPRYQVTQFGKPVTLSCSQTLNHNVMYWYQQKSSQAPKLLFHYYDKDFNNEADTPDNFQSRRPNTSFCFLDIRSPGLGDTAMYLCATSRDRGGGPYNEQFFGPGTRLTVL.

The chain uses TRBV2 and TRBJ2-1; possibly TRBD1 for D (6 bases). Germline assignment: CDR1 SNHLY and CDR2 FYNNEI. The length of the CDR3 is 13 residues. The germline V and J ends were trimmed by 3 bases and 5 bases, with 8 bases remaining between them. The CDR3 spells CASSEDSHNEQFF. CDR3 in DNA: TGTGCCAGCAGTGAGGACAGCCACAATGAGCAGTTCTTC. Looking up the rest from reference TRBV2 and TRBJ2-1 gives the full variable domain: EPEVTQTPSHQVTQMGQEVILRCVPISNHLYFYWYRQILGQKVEFLVSFYNNEISEKSEIFDDQFSVERPDGSNFTLKIRSTKLEDSAMYFCASSEDSHNEQFFGPGTRLTVL.

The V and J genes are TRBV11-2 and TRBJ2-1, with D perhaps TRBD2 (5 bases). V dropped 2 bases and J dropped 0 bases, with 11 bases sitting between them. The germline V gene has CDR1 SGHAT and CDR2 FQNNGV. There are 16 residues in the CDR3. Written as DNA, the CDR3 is TGTGCCAGCAGCTTAACCCCAGACTACTCCTACAATGAGCAGTTCTTC. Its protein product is CASSLTPDYSYNEQFF.

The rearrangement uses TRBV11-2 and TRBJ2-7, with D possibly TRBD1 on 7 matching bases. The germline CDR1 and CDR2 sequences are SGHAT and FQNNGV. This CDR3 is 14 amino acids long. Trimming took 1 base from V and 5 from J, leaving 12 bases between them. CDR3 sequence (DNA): TGTGCCAGCAGCTTAGTTACAGGGGAGGACGAGCAGTACTTC. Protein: CASSLVTGEDEQYF.

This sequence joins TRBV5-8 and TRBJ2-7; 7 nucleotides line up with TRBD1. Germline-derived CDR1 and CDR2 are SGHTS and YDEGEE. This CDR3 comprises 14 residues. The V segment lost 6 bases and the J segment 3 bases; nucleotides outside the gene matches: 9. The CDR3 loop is CASNTGQDNYEQYF. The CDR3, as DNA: TGTGCCAGCAACACCGGACAGGACAACTACGAGCAGTACTTC.

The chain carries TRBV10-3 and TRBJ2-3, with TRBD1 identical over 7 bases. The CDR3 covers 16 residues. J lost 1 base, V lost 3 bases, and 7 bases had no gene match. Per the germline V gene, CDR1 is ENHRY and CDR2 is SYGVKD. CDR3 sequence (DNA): TGTGCCATCAGTGAAACCCGGGACAGCCGCACAGATACGCAGTATTTT. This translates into CAISETRDSRTDTQYF.

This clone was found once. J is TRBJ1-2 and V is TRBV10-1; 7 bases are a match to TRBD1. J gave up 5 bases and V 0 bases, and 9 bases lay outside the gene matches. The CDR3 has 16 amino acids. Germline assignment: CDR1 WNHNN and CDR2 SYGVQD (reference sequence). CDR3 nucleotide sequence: TGCGCCAGCAGTGAGTCGGGAAACAGGGGTGGATATGGCTACACCTTC. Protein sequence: CASSESGNRGGYGYTF.

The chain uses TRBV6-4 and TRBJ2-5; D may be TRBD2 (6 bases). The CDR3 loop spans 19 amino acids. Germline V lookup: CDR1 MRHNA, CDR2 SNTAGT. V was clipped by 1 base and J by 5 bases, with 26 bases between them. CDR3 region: CASSDLETPKGRGRETQYF. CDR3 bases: TGTGCCAGCAGTGACTTGGAGACGCCTAAGGGAAGAGGGAGGGAGACCCAGTACTTC.

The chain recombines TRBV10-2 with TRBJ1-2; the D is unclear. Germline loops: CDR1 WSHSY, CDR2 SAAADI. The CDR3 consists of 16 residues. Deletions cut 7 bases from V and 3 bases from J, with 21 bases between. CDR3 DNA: TGCGCCAGCATGGGGAGAGTGGGTCCGGGTCACTATGGCTACACCTTC. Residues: CASMGRVGPGHYGYTF.

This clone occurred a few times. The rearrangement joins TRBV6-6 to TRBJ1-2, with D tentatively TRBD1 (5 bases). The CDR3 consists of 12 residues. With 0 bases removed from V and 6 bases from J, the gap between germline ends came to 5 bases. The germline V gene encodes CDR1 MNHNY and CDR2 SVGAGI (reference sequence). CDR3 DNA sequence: TGTGCCAGCAGTTACTCAGGGGATGGCTACACCTTC. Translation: CASSYSGDGYTF.

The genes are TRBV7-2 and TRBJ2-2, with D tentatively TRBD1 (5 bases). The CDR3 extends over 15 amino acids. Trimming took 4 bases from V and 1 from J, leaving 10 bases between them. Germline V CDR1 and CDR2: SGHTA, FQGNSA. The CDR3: CASSYPGLNTGELFF. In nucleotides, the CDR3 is TGTGCCAGCAGCTACCCAGGGCTGAACACCGGGGAGCTGTTTTTT. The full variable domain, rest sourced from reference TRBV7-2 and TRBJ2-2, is GAGVSQSPSNKVTEKGKDVELRCDPISGHTALYWYRQSLGQGLEFLIYFQGNSAPDKSGLPSDRFSAERTGGSVSTLTIQRTQQEDSAVYLCASSYPGLNTGELFFGEGSRLTVL.

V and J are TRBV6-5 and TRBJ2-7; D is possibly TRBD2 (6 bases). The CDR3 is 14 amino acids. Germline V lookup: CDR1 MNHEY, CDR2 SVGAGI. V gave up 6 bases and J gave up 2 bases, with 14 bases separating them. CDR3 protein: CASSPPGLTYEQYF. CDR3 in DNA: TGTGCCAGCAGCCCTCCGGGACTGACCTACGAGCAGTACTTC.

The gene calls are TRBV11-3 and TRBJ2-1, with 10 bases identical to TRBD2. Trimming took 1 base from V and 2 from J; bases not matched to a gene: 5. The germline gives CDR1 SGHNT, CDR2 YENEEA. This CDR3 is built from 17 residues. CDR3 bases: TGTGCCAGCAGCTTAGGGCAAGCGGGGGGGCCCTACAATGAGCAGTTCTTC. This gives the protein CASSLGQAGGPYNEQFF. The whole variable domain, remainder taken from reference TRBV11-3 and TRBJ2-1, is EAGVVQSPRYKIIEKKQPVAFWCNPISGHNTLYWYLQNLGQGPELLIRYENEEAVDDSQLPKDRFSAERLKGVDSTLKIQPAELGDSAVYLCASSLGQAGGPYNEQFFGPGTRLTVL.

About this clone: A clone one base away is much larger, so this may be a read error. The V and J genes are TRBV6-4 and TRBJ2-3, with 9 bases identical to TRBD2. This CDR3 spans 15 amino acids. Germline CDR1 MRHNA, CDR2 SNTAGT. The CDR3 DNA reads TGTGCCGGCAGTGCCTCTAGCGGGGGCACAGATACGCAGTATTTT. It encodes CAGSASSGGTDTQYF.

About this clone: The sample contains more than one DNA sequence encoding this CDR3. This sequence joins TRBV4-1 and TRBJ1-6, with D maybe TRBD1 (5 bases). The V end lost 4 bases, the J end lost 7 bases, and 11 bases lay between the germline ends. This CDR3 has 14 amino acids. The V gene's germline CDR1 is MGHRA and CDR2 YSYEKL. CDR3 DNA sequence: TGCGCCAGCAGCCCCGGGCAGGGCAATTCACCCCTCCACTTT. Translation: CASSPGQGNSPLHF.

The chain's CDR3 is CASSPRQGGGNEQFF. CDR3 DNA: TGTGCCAGCAGCCCCCGACAGGGGGGAGGGAATGAGCAGTTCTTC. The chain employs TRBV9 and TRBJ2-1; 9 bases are shared with TRBD1. In germline, CDR1 is SGDLS, CDR2 YYNGEE. The CDR3 runs 15 residues. J lost 7 bases, V lost 4 bases, and 9 bases had no gene match.

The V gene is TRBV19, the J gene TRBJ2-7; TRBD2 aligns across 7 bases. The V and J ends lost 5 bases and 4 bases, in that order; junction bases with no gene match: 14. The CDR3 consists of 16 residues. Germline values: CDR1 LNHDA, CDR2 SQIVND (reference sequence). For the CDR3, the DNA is TGTGCCAGTAGTGAGGGCGGCGGGGGACCTAAATACGAGCAGTACTTC. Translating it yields CASSEGGGGPKYEQYF.

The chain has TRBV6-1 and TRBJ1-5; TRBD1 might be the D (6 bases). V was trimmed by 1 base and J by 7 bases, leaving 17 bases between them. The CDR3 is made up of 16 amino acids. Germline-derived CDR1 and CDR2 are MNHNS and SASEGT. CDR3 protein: CASSEDITGRRQPQHF. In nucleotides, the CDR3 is TGTGCCAGCAGTGAAGATATTACAGGGAGAAGGCAGCCCCAGCATTTT.

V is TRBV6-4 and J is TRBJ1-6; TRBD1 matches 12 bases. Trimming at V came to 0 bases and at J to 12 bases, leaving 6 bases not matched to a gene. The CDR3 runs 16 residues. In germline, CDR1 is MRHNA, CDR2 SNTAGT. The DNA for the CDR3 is TGTGCCAGCAGTGACTCAGCCGGGACAGGGGGCTTACCCCTCCACTTT. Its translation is CASSDSAGTGGLPLHF.

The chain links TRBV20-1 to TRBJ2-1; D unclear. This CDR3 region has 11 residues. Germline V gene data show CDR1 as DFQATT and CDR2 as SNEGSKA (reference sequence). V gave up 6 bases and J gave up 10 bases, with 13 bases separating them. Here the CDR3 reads CSATRSREQFF. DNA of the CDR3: TGCAGTGCCACCCGCTCTAGGGAGCAGTTCTTC.